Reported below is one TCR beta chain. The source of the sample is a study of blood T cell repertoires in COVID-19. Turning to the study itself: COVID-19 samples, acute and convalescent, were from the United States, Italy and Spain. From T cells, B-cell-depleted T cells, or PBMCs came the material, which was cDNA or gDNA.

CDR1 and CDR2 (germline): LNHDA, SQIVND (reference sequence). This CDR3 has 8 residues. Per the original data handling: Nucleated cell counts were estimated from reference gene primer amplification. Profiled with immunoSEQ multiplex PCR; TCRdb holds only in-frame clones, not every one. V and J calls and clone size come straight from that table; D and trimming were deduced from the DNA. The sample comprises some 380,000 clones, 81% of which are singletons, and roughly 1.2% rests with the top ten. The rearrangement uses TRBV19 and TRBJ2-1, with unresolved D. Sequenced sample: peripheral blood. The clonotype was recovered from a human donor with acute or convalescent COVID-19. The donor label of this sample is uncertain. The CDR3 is CLRNEQFF. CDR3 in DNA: TGTCTCAGAAATGAGCAGTTCTTC.